This T cell receptor beta chain was captured by sequencing in a study of tumor-infiltrating lymphocytes in primary liver carcinoma. The CDR3 consists of 13 residues. Germline V CDR1 and CDR2: SGHTA, FQGTGA. The V gene end was trimmed by 5 bases and the J gene end by 2 bases; junction bases not matched to a gene: 3. This clonotype was found many times. TCR beta cDNA was made from approximately 540 ng total RNA with a constant-region primer. Three nested multiplex PCR rounds, a slightly modified ARM-PCR method, built the TCR beta libraries. It was with TRBV1-TRBV30 forward primers and a C-beta reverse primer that the first two PCR rounds were run, at about 10 cycles each. In TCRdb, the multiplex PCR reads were re-called with MiXCR into one record per CDR3 protein. This table has around 81,000 distinct CDR3 sequences, over 55% appearing once. Total RNA and DNA came together from roughly 20-30 mg of bulk tissue without cell sorting.

The sequenced material came from liver tumor tissue from sampling region 4. Subset meaning: tumor region T4, right-lateral pole. The TCR originated in a woman aged 55-75 years with primary liver carcinoma and hepatitis B virus infection. V gene TRBV7-3 combines with J gene TRBJ2-7; TRBD2 matches 7 bases. The CDR3 region is CASSAGLPYEQYF. The CDR3 DNA reads as TGTGCCAGCAGCGCGGGACTACCCTACGAGCAGTACTTC. Combining the CDR3 with reference TRBV7-3 and TRBJ2-7 gives the whole variable domain GAGVSQTPSNKVTEKGKYVELRCDPISGHTALYWYRQSLGQGPEFLIYFQGTGAADDSGLPNDRFFAVRPEGSVSTLKIQRTERGDSAVYLCASSAGLPYEQYFGPGTRLTVT.